These 27 T cell receptor beta chains were sequenced from one sample in a study of spatial heterogeneity in lung cancer. TCRdb analysed the 5' RACE reads with MiXCR anew, one entry per CDR3 protein. The repertoire holds 45,000 to 55,000 distinct CDR3 sequences, with roughly 5.2% as singletons. Time point indicated: sample taken at primary tumor resection. Tumor, nontumor lung or frozen PBMC supplied whole RNA, sequenced without sorting. Sequencing was performed on PBMCs, taken at surgery. All receptors come from a male donor with early-stage non-small cell lung cancer.

This clonotype was observed at least ten times. J is TRBJ1-3 and V is TRBV12-3 or TRBV12-4, with D uncertain. The V end lost 2 bases, the J end lost 3 bases, and 5 bases lay between the germline ends. This CDR3 has 13 amino acids. DNA for the CDR3: TGTGCCAGCAGTTTAATCGGTGGAAACACCATATATTTT. It specifies CASSLIGGNTIYF.

This clonotype occurred a few times. This chain links TRBV7-2 with TRBJ2-7, with TRBD1 as a possible D gene (5 bases). Trimming cost V 2 bases and J 4 bases, with 6 bases left between them. CDR3 length: 12 amino acids. The germline V gene has CDR1 SGHTA and CDR2 FQGNSA. Here the CDR3 DNA reads TGTGCCAGCAGCTTATCAGGGTACGAGCAGTACTTC. Its protein is CASSLSGYEQYF.

In its sample, this clonotype was seen many times. This chain links TRBV28 with TRBJ2-7; D might be TRBD2 (6 bases). The CDR3 covers 15 residues. The germline gives CDR1 MDHEN, CDR2 SYDVKM. Trimming removed 0 bases from V and 1 base from J, with 10 bases in between. CDR3 protein: CASSLWGRLSYEQYF. CDR3 DNA: TGTGCCAGCAGTTTATGGGGGAGGCTTTCCTACGAGCAGTACTTC.

This clonotype has at least ten counts. J is TRBJ1-5 and V is TRBV12-3 or TRBV12-4; D is unclear. Trimming took off 1 base at V and 1 base at J, with 8 bases between the two ends. CDR3 size: 15 residues. CDR3 bases: TGTGCCAGCAGTTTAGTCACGATGAGCAATCAGCCCCAGCATTTT. Amino acids: CASSLVTMSNQPQHF.

This clonotype has ten or more counts. The CDR3 coding sequence is TGTGCCAGCAGGGGGACTGTGACCGGGGAGCTGTTTTTT. This sequence encodes CASRGTVTGELFF. The rearrangement joins TRBV12-3 or TRBV12-4 to TRBJ2-2, with a tentative D call TRBD2 (6 bases). This CDR3 region has 13 residues. V lost 6 bases and J 5 bases, leaving 10 bases between the germline ends.

The V and J genes are TRBV6-6 and TRBJ2-7; no reliable D call. Trimming left V 0 bases short and J 9 bases short, with 9 bases between. This CDR3 is built from 12 residues. Germline V gives CDR1 MNHNY, CDR2 SVGAGI (reference sequence). CDR3 region: CASSYSVKRQYF. The CDR3 region has the DNA TGTGCCAGCAGTTACTCCGTGAAGAGGCAGTACTTC.

In its sample, this clonotype was seen many times. This chain uses TRBV3-1 with TRBJ2-1; 7 bases agree with TRBD2. CDR3 length: 20 amino acids. V lost 2 bases and J lost 4; bases outside the gene matches: 20. In germline, CDR1 is LGHDT, CDR2 YNNKEL (reference sequence). CDR3: CASSQYPGGPTSYSYNEQFF. DNA of the CDR3: TGTGCCAGCAGCCAATATCCGGGAGGACCCACAAGCTATTCATACAATGAGCAGTTCTTC.

This clonotype has a handful of counts. The V gene is TRBV15, the J gene TRBJ2-7; D gene ambiguous. Trimming cost V 5 bases and J 5 bases, with 7 bases left between them. This CDR3 is 11 amino acids long. Germline V lookup: CDR1 LNHNV, CDR2 YYDKDF (reference sequence). The CDR3 nucleotides read TGTGCCACCAGCTATTACAACGAGCAGTACTTC. Protein product: CATSYYNEQYF.

This clonotype appeared many times. The CDR3 protein is CASSPTAGGPKEQYF. DNA of the CDR3: TGTGCCAGCAGCCCCACGGCGGGAGGGCCGAAAGAGCAGTACTTC. This chain uses TRBV7-9 with TRBJ2-7; 9 bases are shared with TRBD2. The CDR3 loop spans 15 amino acids. Germline V gene lookup returns CDR1 SEHNR and CDR2 FQNEAQ (reference sequence). V gave up 5 bases and J gave up 7 bases; unmatched junction bases: 12.

This clonotype came up many times. This rearrangement joins TRBV30 to TRBJ2-7; D tentatively reads TRBD1 or TRBD2 (5 bases each). Trimming cost V 0 bases and J 3 bases, with 12 bases left between them. The CDR3 has 14 residues. The germline gives CDR1 GTSNPN, CDR2 SVGIG (reference sequence). For the CDR3, the DNA is TGTGCCTGGAGTGTGGGGCGGGCATACTACGAGCAGTACTTC. Its protein is CAWSVGRAYYEQYF.

This clonotype occurred many times. The chain is built from TRBV20-1 and TRBJ2-3; maybe TRBD2 (5 bases). The germline V gene encodes CDR1 DFQATT and CDR2 SNEGSKA (reference sequence). V lost 6 bases to trimming and J lost 4 bases, with 17 bases between them. The CDR3 loop spans 14 amino acids. CDR3 sequence: CSAPVFSGSDTQYF. The DNA for the CDR3 is TGCAGTGCCCCCGTTTTCTCGGGGTCAGATACGCAGTATTTT.

This clonotype was seen many times. The chain links TRBV30 to TRBJ2-6; possibly TRBD2 for D (5 bases). Germline V lookup: CDR1 GTSNPN, CDR2 SVGIG (reference sequence). The CDR3 contains 15 residues. The V end lost 5 bases, the J end lost 2 bases, and 13 bases lay between the germline ends. The CDR3 DNA follows: TGTGCCTGGCAGCCCCGAGGGACTGGGGCCAACGTCCTGACTTTC. Translating it yields CAWQPRGTGANVLTF.

This clonotype was counted ten times or more. This sequence joins TRBV5-1 and TRBJ2-5; 9 bases map to TRBD2. This CDR3 region has 16 residues. Unmatched junction bases numbered 11, after V lost 4 bases and J lost 4 bases. The V gene's germline CDR1 is SGHRS and CDR2 YFSETQ. The CDR3 loop is CASSLWASGVIETQYF. Written as DNA, the CDR3 is TGCGCCAGCAGCCTTTGGGCTAGCGGGGTAATAGAGACCCAGTACTTC.

This clonotype was counted ten times or more. The chain couples TRBV20-1 to TRBJ1-6; D gene unclear. The germline V gene has CDR1 DFQATT and CDR2 SNEGSKA (reference sequence). Trimming cost V 3 bases and J 5 bases, with 8 bases left between them. The CDR3 loop spans 13 amino acids. As DNA, the CDR3 is TGCAGTGCTAGGTCTGGGAATAATTCACCCCTCCACTTT. Residues: CSARSGNNSPLHF.

In this sample, this clonotype turned up many times. The chain combines TRBV7-2 with TRBJ2-5, with 7 bases lining up with TRBD1. From germline, CDR1 is SGHTA and CDR2 FQGNSA. The CDR3 has 14 amino acids. The J segment lost 4 bases and the V segment lost 6 bases, leaving 8 bases of the junction unmatched. CDR3 loop: CASRTGVTGETQYF. The CDR3 DNA reads TGTGCCAGCAGAACAGGGGTGACGGGAGAGACCCAGTACTTC. Full variable domain (missing parts from reference TRBV7-2 and TRBJ2-5): GAGVSQSPSNKVTEKGKDVELRCDPISGHTALYWYRQSLGQGLEFLIYFQGNSAPDKSGLPSDRFSAERTGGSVSTLTIQRTQQEDSAVYLCASRTGVTGETQYFGPGTRLLVL.

This clonotype was detected many times. The chain links TRBV2 to TRBJ2-7, with TRBD2 matching 10 bases. In germline, CDR1 is SNHLY, CDR2 FYNNEI. Germline trimming cut 4 bases from V and 3 bases from J; bases unmatched to any gene: 3. CDR3 length: 14 amino acids. This CDR3 reads CASSVAGGGYEQYF. The CDR3 nucleotides are TGTGCCAGCAGTGTAGCGGGAGGTGGCTACGAGCAGTACTTC.

This clonotype was seen a few times. The CDR3 loop is CASSPRGEKLFF. The DNA for the CDR3 is TGTGCCAGCAGCCCCCGGGGTGAAAAACTGTTTTTT. This sequence joins TRBV7-2 and TRBJ1-4; no reliable D call. In germline, CDR1 is SGHTA, CDR2 FQGNSA. The CDR3 runs 12 residues. V lost 5 bases to trimming and J lost 7 bases, with 8 bases between them.

This clonotype came up many times. The chain carries TRBV28 and TRBJ2-7; a weak D match, TRBD2 (5 bases). CDR1 and CDR2 from the germline V gene are MDHEN and SYDVKM. The CDR3 extends over 11 amino acids. The germline V and J ends were trimmed by 7 bases and 7 bases, with 11 bases remaining between them. DNA for the CDR3: TGTGCCAGCAAGGGTAAGCGGGAGCAGTACTTC. Protein sequence: CASKGKREQYF.

This clonotype was recorded many times. V usage is TRBV3-1 and J usage is TRBJ2-2, with TRBD2 matching over 7 bases. This CDR3 is 16 amino acids long. With 7 bases clipped from V and 6 bases from J, the junction kept 14 bases outside the gene matches. Germline values: CDR1 LGHDT, CDR2 YNNKEL (reference sequence). CDR3 sequence: CASNLAGGSRAGELFF. DNA of the CDR3: TGTGCCAGCAACCTCGCTGGCGGGAGTCGAGCCGGGGAGCTGTTTTTT.

Ten or more counts support this clonotype. The chain employs TRBV5-4 and TRBJ2-2; 7 bases map to TRBD2. Trimming cost V 0 bases and J 1 base; bases outside gene matches: 3. Germline values: CDR1 SGHNT, CDR2 YYREEE (reference sequence). There are 16 residues in the CDR3. CDR3 DNA: TGTGCCAGCAGCTTGGAAGGCGGGGGGAACACCGGGGAGCTGTTTTTT. Translating gives CASSLEGGGNTGELFF.

This clonotype was seen many times. V gene TRBV11-1 combines with J gene TRBJ2-2, with 7 bases matching TRBD2. The CDR3 runs to 17 residues. J lost 5 bases, V lost 5 bases, and 14 bases had no gene match. CDR1 is SGHAT and CDR2 is FQDESV in the germline V gene (reference sequence). The CDR3 DNA is TGTGCCAGCAGCCCCTTTAGGGCGGGAGTACGGACCGGGGAGCTGTTTTTT. Its protein is CASSPFRAGVRTGELFF.

This clonotype occurred many times. The gene calls are TRBV5-4 and TRBJ2-1, with D possibly being TRBD2 (5 bases). Germline assignment: CDR1 SGHNT and CDR2 YYREEE (reference sequence). V dropped 4 bases and J dropped 2 bases, with 13 bases sitting between them. The CDR3 sequence is 15 residues long. In DNA form, the CDR3 reads TGTGCCAGCAGCCTCCGAGCGGCCACCTACAATGAGCAGTTCTTC. As protein: CASSLRAATYNEQFF.

This clonotype was counted ten times or more. CDR3 in DNA: TGCGCCAGCAGCCGACTAGCGGAACAAGAGACCCAGTACTTC. As protein: CASSRLAEQETQYF. The V and J genes are TRBV5-1 and TRBJ2-5, with 9 positions matching TRBD2. The CDR3 totals 14 residues. Germline CDR1 is SGHRS and CDR2 is YFSETQ. V dropped 4 bases and J dropped 2; count of bases not matched to a gene: 3.

This clonotype was detected many times. The V call is TRBV20-1, the J call TRBJ2-1, with 12 bases fitting TRBD2. With 3 bases clipped from V and 6 bases from J, the junction kept 6 bases outside the gene matches. The germline gives CDR1 DFQATT, CDR2 SNEGSKA (reference sequence). This CDR3 has 15 residues. CDR3 bases: TGCAGTGCTAGGGTCGGGACTAGCGGGTCCAATGAGCAGTTCTTC. As protein: CSARVGTSGSNEQFF.

This clonotype was seen at least ten times. The V call is TRBV20-1, the J call TRBJ1-4; D unresolved. This CDR3 spans 12 amino acids. V was shortened by 5 bases and J by 6 bases, with 10 bases between the two germline ends. The germline CDR1 and CDR2 sequences are DFQATT and SNEGSKA (reference sequence). The DNA for the CDR3 is TGCAGTGCTGGCAGCGGGGATGAAAAACTGTTTTTT. Its translation: CSAGSGDEKLFF.

There are many counts of this clonotype. This chain joins TRBV20-1 and TRBJ1-2; tentative D call: TRBD1 (6 bases). Germline V gives CDR1 DFQATT, CDR2 SNEGSKA (reference sequence). This CDR3 spans 14 amino acids. The V gene lost 3 bases and the J gene lost 3 bases, with 14 bases spanning the gap. The CDR3 reads CSASLGQGHYGYTF. CDR3 DNA sequence: TGCAGTGCTAGTTTAGGGCAGGGGCACTATGGCTACACCTTC.

Many counts were recorded for this clonotype. The chain uses TRBV7-9 and TRBJ2-3; TRBD2 might be the D (6 bases). This CDR3 has 16 residues. Germline assignment: CDR1 SEHNR and CDR2 FQNEAQ (reference sequence). The V gene lost 6 bases and the J gene lost 0 bases, with 16 bases spanning the gap. CDR3 DNA sequence: TGTGCCAGCAGATCTGCTGGCGGGGCGAGCACAGATACGCAGTATTTT. This encodes CASRSAGGASTDTQYF. Together with reference TRBV7-9 and TRBJ2-3, the CDR3 gives the full variable domain: DTGVSQNPRHKITKRGQNVTFRCDPISEHNRLYWYRQTLGQGPEFLTYFQNEAQLEKSRLLSDRFSAERPKGSFSTLEIQRTEQGDSAMYLCASRSAGGASTDTQYFGPGTRLTVL.